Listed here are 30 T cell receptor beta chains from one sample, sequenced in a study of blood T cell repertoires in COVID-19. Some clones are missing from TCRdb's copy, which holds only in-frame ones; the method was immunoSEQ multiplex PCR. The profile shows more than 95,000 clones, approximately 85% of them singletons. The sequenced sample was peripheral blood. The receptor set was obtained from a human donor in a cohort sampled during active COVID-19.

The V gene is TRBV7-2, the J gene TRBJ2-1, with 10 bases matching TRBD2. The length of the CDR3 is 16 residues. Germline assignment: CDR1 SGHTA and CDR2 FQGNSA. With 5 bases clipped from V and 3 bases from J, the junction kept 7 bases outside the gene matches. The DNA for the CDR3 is TGTGCCAGCAGCGCCTGGACTAGCGGAAACTACAATGAGCAGTTCTTC. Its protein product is CASSAWTSGNYNEQFF.

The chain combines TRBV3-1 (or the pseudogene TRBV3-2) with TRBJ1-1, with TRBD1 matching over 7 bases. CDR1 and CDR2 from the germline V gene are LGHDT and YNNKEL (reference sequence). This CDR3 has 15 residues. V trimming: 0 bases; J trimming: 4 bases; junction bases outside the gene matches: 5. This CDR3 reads CASSQESNRGTEAFF. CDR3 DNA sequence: TGTGCCAGCAGCCAAGAGTCCAACAGGGGCACTGAAGCTTTCTTT.

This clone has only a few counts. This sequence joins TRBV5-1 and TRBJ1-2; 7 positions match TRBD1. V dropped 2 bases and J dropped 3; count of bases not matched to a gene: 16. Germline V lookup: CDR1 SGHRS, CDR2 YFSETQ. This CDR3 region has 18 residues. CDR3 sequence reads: CASSFFGVEGAPHYGYTF. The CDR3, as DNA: TGCGCCAGCAGCTTTTTTGGGGTAGAGGGGGCCCCCCACTATGGCTACACCTTC. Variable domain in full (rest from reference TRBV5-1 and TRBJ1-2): KAGVTQTPRYLIKTRGQQVTLSCSPISGHRSVSWYQQTPGQGLQFLFEYFSETQRNKGNFPGRFSGRQFSNSRSEMNVSTLELGDSALYLCASSFFGVEGAPHYGYTFGSGTRLTVV.

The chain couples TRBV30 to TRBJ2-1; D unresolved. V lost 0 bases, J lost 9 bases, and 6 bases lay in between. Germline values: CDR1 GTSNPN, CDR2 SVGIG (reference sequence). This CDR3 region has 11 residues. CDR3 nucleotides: TGTGCCTGGAGTGTAATCTCTGAGCAGTTCTTC. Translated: CAWSVISEQFF.

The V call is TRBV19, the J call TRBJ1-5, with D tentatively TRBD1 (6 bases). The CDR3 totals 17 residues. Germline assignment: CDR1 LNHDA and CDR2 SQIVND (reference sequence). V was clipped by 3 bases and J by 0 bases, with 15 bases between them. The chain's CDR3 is CASSMMGATVSNQPQHF. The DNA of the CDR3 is TGTGCCAGTAGTATGATGGGGGCGACAGTTAGCAATCAGCCCCAGCATTTT.

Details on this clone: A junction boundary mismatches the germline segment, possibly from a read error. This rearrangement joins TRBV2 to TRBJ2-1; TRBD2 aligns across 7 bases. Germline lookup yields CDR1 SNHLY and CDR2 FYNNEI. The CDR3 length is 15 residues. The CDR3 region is CASSRLAASYDEQFF. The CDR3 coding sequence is TGTGCCAGCAGTAGACTAGCAGCCTCCTACGATGAGCAGTTCTTC.

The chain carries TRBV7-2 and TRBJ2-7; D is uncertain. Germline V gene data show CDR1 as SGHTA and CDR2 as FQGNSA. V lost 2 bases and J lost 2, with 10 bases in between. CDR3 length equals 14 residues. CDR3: CASSLSGSPYEQYF. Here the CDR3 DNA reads TGTGCCAGCAGCTTATCCGGGTCCCCCTACGAGCAGTACTTC.

CDR3 amino acids: CASSFEVTYGYTF. For the CDR3, the DNA is TGTGCCAGCAGTTTTGAAGTTACTTATGGCTACACCTTC. J is TRBJ1-2 and V is TRBV12-3 or TRBV12-4; D not certain. V was cut by 3 bases and J by 5 bases, with 10 bases left in between. The CDR3 runs 13 residues.

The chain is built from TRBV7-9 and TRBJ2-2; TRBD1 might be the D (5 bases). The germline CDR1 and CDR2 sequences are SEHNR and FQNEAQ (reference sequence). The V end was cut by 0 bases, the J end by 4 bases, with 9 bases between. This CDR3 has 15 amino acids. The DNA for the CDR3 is TGTGCCAGCAGCTTAGCGAAGGGGCGCACCGGGGAGCTGTTTTTT. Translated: CASSLAKGRTGELFF.

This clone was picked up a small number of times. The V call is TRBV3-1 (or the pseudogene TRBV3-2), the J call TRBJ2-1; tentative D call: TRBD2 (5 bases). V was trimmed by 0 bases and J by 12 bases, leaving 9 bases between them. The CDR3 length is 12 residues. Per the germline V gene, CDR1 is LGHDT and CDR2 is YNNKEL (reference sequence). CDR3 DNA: TGTGCCAGCAGCCAAGATTCGAGGGTGCAGTTCTTC. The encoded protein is CASSQDSRVQFF.

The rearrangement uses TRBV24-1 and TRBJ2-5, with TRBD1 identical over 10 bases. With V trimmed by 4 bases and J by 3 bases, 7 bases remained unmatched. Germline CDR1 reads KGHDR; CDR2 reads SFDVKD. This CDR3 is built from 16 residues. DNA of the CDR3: TGTGCCACCAGTGACACACGGACAGGGGGGAAAGAGACCCAGTACTTC. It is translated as CATSDTRTGGKETQYF.

CDR3 sequence (DNA): TGCGCCAGCAGCCACTCACCGGTTAATGAAAAACTGTTTTTT. The encoded protein is CASSHSPVNEKLFF. The J gene is TRBJ1-4, the V gene TRBV4-1; no clear D. This CDR3 has 14 amino acids. Germline loops: CDR1 MGHRA, CDR2 YSYEKL. Trimming removed 3 bases from V and 4 bases from J, with 9 bases in between.

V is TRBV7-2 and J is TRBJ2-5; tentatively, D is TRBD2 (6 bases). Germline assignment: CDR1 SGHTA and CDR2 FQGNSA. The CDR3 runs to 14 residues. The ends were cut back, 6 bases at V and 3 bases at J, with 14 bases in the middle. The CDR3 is CASSRAGTEETQYF. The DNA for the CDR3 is TGTGCCAGCAGTCGGGCGGGGACCGAAGAGACCCAGTACTTC.

The CDR3 DNA is TGCGCCAGCAGCCAAGATTACAGGGGAGACTACGAGCAGTACTTC. Translated, it gives CASSQDYRGDYEQYF. This chain links TRBV4-3 with TRBJ2-7; 7 bases align to TRBD1. V was clipped by 0 bases and J by 3 bases; unmatched bases: 5. The length of the CDR3 is 15 residues. Germline values: CDR1 LGHNA, CDR2 YSLEER.

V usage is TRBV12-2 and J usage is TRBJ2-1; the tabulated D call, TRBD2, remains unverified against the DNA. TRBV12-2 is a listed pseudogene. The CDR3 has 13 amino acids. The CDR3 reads CASPLAGGYEQFF. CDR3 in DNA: TGTGCAAGTCCCCTAGCGGGAGGCTATGAGCAGTTCTTC.

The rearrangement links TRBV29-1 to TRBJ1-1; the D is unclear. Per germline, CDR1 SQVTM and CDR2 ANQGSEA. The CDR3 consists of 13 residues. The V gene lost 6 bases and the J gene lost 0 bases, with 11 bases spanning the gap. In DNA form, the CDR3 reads TGCAGCGTCAACAGCGGCTTGAACACTGAAGCTTTCTTT. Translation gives CSVNSGLNTEAFF. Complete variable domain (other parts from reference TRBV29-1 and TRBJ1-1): SAVISQKPSRDICQRGTSLTIQCQVDSQVTMMFWYRQQPGQSLTLIATANQGSEATYESGFVIDKFPISRPNLTFSTLTVSNMSPEDSSIYLCSVNSGLNTEAFFGQGTRLTVV.

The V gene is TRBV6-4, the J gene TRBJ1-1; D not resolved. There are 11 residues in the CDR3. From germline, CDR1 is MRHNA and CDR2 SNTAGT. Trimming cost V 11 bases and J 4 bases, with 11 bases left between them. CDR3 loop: CAVGVSTEAFF. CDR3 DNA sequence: TGTGCCGTTGGAGTCTCCACTGAAGCTTTCTTT.

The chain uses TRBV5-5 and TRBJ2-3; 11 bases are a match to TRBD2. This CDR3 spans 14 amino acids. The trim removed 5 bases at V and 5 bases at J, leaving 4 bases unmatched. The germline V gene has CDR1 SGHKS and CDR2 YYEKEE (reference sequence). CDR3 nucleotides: TGTGCCAGCAGAATCGGACTAGCGGGAGATACGCAGTATTTT. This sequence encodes CASRIGLAGDTQYF.

The CDR3 DNA reads TGTGCCAGCAGTTACGTAAACCCGTCGGCCCAGTACTTC. It codes for CASSYVNPSAQYF. V usage is TRBV6-2 or TRBV6-3 and J usage is TRBJ2-5; D call uncertain. Germline CDR1 and CDR2: MNHEY and SVGEGT. Trimming removed 2 bases at V and 9 bases at J, with 13 bases between. The CDR3 contains 13 residues.

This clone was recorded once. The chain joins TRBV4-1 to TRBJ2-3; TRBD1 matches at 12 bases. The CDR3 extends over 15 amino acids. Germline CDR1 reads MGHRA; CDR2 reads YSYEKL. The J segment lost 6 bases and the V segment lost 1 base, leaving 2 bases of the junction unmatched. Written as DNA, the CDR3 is TGCGCCAGCAGCCAAGGGGACAGGGGGCGCGATACGCAGTATTTT. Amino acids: CASSQGDRGRDTQYF.

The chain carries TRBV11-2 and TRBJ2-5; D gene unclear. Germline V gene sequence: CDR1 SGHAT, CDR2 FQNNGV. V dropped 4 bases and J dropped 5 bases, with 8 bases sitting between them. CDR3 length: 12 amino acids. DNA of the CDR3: TGTGCCAGCAGCTCCAGGTGGGAGACCCAGTACTTC. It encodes CASSSRWETQYF.

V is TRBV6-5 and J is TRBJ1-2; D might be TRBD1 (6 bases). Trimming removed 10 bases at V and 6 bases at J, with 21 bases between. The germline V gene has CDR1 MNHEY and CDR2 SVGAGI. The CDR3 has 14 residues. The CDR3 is CATQEVWQGHGYTF. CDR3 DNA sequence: TGTGCCACCCAGGAAGTGTGGCAGGGGCATGGCTACACCTTC.

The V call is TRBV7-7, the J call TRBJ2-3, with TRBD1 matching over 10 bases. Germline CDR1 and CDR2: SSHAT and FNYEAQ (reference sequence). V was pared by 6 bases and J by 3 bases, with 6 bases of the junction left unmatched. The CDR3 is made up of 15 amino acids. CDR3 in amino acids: CASSLTGGRTDTQYF. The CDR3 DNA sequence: TGTGCCAGCAGTTTGACAGGGGGCAGAACAGATACGCAGTATTTT.

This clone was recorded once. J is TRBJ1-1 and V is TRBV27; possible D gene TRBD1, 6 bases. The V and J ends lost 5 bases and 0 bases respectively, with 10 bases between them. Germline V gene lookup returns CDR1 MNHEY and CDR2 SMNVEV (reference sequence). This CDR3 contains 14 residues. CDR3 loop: CASSPPGVNTEAFF. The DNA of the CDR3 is TGTGCCAGCAGTCCCCCAGGGGTGAACACTGAAGCTTTCTTT.

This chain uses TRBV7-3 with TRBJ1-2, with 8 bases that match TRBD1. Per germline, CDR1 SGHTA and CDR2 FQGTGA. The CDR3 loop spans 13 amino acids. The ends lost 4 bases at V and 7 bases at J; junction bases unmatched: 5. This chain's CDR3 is CASSSSDRGGYTF. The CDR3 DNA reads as TGTGCCAGCAGCTCGTCTGACAGGGGTGGCTACACCTTC.

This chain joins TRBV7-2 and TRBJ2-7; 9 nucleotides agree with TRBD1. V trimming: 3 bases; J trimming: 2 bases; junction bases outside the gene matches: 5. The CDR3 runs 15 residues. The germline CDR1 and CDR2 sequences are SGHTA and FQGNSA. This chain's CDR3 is CASSFQGTGPYEQYF. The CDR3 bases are TGTGCCAGCAGCTTTCAAGGGACAGGGCCCTACGAGCAGTACTTC.

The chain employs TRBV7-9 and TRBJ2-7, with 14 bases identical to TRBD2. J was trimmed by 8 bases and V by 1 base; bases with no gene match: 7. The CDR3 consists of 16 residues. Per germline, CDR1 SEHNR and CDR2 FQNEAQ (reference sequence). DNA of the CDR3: TGTGCCAGCAGCTTAGTGACTAGCGGGAGGGCTCTCAAGCAGTACTTC. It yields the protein CASSLVTSGRALKQYF.

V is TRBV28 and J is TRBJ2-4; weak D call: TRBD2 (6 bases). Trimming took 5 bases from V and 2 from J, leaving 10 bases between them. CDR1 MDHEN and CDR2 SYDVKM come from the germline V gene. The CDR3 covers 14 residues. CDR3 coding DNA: TGTGCCAGCAGTCTCGGGGGTCCCAAAAACATTCAGTACTTC. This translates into CASSLGGPKNIQYF.

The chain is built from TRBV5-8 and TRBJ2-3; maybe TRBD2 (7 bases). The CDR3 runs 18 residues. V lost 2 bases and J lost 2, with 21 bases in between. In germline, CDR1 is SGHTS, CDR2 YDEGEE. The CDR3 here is CASSLRPGGFRHTDTQYF. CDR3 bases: TGTGCCAGCAGCTTACGCCCGGGGGGCTTTAGACACACAGATACGCAGTATTTT.

CDR3 sequence: CASSARRNEKLFF. In nucleotides, the CDR3 is TGTGCCAGCAGCGCGCGGCGGAATGAAAAACTGTTTTTT. This chain joins TRBV2 and TRBJ1-4; D gene unclear. V was shortened by 6 bases and J by 5 bases, with 10 bases between the two germline ends. Germline CDR1 and CDR2: SNHLY and FYNNEI. This CDR3 has 13 amino acids.